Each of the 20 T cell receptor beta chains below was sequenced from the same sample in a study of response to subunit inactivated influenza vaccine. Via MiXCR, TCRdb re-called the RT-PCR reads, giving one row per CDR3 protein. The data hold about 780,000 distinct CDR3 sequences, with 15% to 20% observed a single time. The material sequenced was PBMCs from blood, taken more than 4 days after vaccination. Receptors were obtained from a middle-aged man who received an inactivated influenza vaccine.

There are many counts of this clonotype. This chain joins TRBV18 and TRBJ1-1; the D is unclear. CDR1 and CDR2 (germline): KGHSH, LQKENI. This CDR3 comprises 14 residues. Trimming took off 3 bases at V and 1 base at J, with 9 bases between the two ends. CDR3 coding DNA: TGTGCCAGCTCACCTATTTCGGAGAACACTGAAGCTTTCTTT. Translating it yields CASSPISENTEAFF.

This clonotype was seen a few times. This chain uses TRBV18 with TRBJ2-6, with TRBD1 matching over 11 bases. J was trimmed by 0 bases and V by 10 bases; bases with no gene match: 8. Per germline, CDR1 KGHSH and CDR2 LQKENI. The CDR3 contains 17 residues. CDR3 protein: CATRGQGANSGANVLTF. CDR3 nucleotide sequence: TGTGCCACCCGCGGACAGGGGGCGAACTCTGGGGCCAACGTCCTGACTTTC.

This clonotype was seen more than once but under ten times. The CDR3 coding sequence is TGTGCCAGCAGCTTGGACAGGGGGCCATCTCTGGCGACCCAGTACTTC. This gives the protein CASSLDRGPSLATQYF. The J gene is TRBJ2-5, the V gene TRBV5-5; 9 nucleotides agree with TRBD1. V gave up 0 bases and J gave up 7 bases; unmatched junction bases: 10. The CDR3 spans 16 residues. Germline lookup yields CDR1 SGHKS and CDR2 YYEKEE (reference sequence).

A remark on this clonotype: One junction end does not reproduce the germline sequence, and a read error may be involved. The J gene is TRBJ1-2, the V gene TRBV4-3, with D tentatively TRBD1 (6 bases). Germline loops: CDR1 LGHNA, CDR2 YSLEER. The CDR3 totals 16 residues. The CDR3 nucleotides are TGCGCCAGCACCCAAGGGAACACGGACAGTCGATATGGCTACACCTTC. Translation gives CASTQGNTDSRYGYTF.

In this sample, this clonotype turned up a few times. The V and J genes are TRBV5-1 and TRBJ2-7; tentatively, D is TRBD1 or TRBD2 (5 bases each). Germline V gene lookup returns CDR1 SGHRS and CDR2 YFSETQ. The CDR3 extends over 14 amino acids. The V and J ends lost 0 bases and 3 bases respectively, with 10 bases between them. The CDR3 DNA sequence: TGCGCCAGCAGCTTGGGGGACGGCTACTACGAGCAGTACTTC. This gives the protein CASSLGDGYYEQYF.

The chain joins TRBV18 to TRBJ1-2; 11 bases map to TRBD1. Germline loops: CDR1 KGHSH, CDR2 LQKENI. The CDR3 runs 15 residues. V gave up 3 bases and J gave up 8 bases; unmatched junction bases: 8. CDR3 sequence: CASSPGGDRGFGYTF. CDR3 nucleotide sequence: TGTGCCAGCTCACCCGGAGGGGACAGGGGGTTCGGCTACACCTTC.

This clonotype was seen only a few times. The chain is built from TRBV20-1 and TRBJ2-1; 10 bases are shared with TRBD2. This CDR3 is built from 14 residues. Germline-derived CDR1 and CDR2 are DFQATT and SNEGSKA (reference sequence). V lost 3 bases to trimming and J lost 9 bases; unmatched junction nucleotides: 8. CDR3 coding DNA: TGCAGTGCTAGTATTGGGGCTAGCGGGAGTGAGCAGTTCTTC. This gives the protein CSASIGASGSEQFF.

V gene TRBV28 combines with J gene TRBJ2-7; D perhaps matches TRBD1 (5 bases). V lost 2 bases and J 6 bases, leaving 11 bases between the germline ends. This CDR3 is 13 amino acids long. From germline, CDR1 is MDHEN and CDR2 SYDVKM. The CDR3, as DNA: TGTGCCAGCAGTTTAGCAGGACATACCGAGCAGTACTTC. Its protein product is CASSLAGHTEQYF.

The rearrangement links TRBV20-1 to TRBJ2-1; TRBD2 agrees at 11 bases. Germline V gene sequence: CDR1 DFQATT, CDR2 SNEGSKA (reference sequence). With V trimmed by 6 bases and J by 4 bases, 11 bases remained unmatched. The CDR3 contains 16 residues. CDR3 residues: CSAMSSGRSSYNEQFF. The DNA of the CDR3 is TGCAGTGCGATGTCTAGCGGGAGGTCTTCTTACAATGAGCAGTTCTTC.

The CDR3 loop is CASRTGNSPLHF. CDR3 DNA sequence: TGTGCCAGTCGTACAGGGAATTCACCCCTCCACTTT. This chain joins TRBV7-9 and TRBJ1-6; weak D call: TRBD1 (6 bases). CDR1 and CDR2 from the germline V gene are SEHNR and FQNEAQ (reference sequence). V was clipped by 9 bases and J by 7 bases, with 10 bases between them. This CDR3 is built from 12 residues.

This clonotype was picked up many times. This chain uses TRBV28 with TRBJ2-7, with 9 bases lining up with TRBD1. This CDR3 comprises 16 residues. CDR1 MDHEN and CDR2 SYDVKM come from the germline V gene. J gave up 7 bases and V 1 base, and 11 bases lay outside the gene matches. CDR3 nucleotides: TGTGCCAGCAGTTTATACCTTAGGGGACAGGGCTTTGAGCAGTACTTC. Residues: CASSLYLRGQGFEQYF. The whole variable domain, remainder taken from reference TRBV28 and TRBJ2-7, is DVKVTQSSRYLVKRTGEKVFLECVQDMDHENMFWYRQDPGLGLRLIYFSYDVKMKEKGDIPEGYSVSREKKERFSLILESASTNQTSMYLCASSLYLRGQGFEQYFGPGTRLTVT.

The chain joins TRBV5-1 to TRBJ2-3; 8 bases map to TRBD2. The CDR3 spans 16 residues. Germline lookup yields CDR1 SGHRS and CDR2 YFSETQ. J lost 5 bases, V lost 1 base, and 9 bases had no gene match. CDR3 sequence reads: CASSLSGGGNGDTQYF. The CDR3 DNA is TGCGCCAGCAGCTTGTCCGGCGGGGGGAACGGAGATACGCAGTATTTT.

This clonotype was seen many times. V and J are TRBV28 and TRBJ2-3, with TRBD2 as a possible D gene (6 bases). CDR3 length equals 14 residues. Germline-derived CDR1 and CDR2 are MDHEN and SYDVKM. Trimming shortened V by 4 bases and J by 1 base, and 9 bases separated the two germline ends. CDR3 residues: CASSWGGGTDTQYF. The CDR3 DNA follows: TGTGCCAGCAGTTGGGGAGGCGGCACAGATACGCAGTATTTT.

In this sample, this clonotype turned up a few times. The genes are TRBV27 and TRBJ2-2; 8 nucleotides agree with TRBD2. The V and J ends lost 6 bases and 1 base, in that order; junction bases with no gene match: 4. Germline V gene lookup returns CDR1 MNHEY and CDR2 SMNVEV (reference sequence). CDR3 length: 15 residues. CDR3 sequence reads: CASSVAGLNTGELFF. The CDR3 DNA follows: TGTGCCAGCAGCGTAGCGGGACTGAACACCGGGGAGCTGTTTTTT.

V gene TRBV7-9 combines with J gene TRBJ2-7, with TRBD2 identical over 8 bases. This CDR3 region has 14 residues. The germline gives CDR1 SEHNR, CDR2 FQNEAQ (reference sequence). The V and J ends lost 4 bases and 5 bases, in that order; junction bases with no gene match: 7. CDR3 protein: CASSSELAAHEQYF. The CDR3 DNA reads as TGTGCCAGCAGCTCGGAACTAGCGGCCCACGAGCAGTACTTC.

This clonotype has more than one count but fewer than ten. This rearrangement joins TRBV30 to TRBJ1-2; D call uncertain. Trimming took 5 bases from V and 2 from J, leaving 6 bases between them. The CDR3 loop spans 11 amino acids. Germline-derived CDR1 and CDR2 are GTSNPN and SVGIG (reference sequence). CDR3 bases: TGTGCCTGGTCACAGAACTATGGCTACACCTTC. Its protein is CAWSQNYGYTF.

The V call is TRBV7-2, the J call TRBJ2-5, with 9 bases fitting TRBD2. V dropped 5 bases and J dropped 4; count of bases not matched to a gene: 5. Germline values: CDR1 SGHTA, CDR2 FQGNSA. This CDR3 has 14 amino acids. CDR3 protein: CASSQNSGGETQYF. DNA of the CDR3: TGTGCCAGCAGCCAAAATAGCGGGGGAGAGACCCAGTACTTC.

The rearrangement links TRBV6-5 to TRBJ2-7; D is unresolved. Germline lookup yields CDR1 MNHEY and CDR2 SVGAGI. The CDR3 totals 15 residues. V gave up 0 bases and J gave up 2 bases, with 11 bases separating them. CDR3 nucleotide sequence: TGTGCCAGCAGTTACTCGGCAGGTGACGCCTACGAGCAGTACTTC. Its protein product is CASSYSAGDAYEQYF.

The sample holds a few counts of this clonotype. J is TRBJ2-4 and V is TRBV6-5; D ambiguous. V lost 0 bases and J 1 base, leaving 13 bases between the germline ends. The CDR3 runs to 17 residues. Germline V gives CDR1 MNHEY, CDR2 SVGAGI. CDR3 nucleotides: TGTGCCAGCAGTTACTCGTATTTGGCAACGGCCAAAAACATTCAGTACTTC. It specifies CASSYSYLATAKNIQYF.

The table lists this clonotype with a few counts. For the CDR3, the DNA is TGTGCCATCAGTGAGTCCAGCCATAGCACAGATACGCAGTATTTT. Its protein product is CAISESSHSTDTQYF. The rearrangement uses TRBV10-3 and TRBJ2-3, with no clear D. CDR3 size: 15 residues. Deletions cut 0 bases from V and 0 bases from J, with 7 bases between. The germline V gene encodes CDR1 ENHRY and CDR2 SYGVKD.